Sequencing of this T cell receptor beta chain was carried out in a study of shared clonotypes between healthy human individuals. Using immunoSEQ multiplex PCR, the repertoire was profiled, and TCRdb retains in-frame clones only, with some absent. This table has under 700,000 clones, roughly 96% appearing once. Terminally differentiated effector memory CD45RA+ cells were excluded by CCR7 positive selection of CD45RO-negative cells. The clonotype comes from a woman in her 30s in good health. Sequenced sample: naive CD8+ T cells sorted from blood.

The CDR3 DNA reads TGTGCCAGCTCAACTAGTATCGCCTACGAGCAGTACTTC. Its translation is CASSTSIAYEQYF. This chain connects TRBV19 to TRBJ2-7; a possible D gene is TRBD2 (5 bases). The CDR3 extends over 13 amino acids. Trimming took off 9 bases at V and 2 bases at J, with 14 bases between the two ends. CDR1 is LNHDA, CDR2 SQIVND, per germline (reference sequence).